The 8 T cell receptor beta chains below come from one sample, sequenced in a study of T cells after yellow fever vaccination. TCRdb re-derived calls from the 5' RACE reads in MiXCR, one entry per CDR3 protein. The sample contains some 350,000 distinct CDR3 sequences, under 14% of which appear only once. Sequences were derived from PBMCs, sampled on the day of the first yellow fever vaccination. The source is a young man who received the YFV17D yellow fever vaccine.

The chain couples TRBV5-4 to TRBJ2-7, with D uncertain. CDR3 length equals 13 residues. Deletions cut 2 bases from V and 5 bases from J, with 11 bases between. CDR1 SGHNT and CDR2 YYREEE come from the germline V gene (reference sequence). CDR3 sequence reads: CASSLIGSHEQYV. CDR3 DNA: TGTGCCAGCAGCTTAATCGGCAGCCACGAGCAGTACGTC.

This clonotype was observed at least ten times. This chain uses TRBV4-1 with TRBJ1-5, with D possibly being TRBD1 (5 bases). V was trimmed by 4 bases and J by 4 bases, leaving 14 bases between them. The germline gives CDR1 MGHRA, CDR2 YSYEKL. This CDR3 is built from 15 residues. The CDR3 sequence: CASSPALGGNQPQHF. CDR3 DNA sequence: TGCGCCAGCAGCCCGGCTCTGGGGGGAAATCAGCCCCAGCATTTT.

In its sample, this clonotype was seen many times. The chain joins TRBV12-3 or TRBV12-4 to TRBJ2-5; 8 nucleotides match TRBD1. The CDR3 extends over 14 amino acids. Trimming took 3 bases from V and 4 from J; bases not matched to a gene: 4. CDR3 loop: CASSFGQGTETQYF. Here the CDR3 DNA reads TGTGCCAGCAGTTTCGGACAGGGTACAGAGACCCAGTACTTC.

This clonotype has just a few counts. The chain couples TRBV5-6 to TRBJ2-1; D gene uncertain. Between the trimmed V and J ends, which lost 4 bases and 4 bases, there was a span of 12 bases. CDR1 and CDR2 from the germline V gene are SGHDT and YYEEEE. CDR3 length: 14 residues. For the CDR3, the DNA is TGTGCCAGCAGCGGTCCGGCTTATTACAATGAGCAGTTCTTC. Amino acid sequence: CASSGPAYYNEQFF.

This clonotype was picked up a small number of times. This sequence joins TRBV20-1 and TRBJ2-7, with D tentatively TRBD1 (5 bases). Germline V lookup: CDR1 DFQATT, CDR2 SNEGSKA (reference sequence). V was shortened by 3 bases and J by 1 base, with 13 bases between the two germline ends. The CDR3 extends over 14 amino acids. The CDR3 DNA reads TGCAGTGCTAGGCCCCATACAGGTTCCTACGAGCAGTACGTC. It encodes CSARPHTGSYEQYV.

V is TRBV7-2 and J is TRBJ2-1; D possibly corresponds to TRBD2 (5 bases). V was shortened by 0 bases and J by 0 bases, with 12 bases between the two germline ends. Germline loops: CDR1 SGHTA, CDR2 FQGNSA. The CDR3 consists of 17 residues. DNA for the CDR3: TGTGCCAGCAGCTTAGCCCCAGCGGAAAGCTCCTACAATGAGCAGTTCTTC. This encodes CASSLAPAESSYNEQFF. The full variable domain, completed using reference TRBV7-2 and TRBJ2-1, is GAGVSQSPSNKVTEKGKDVELRCDPISGHTALYWYRQSLGQGLEFLIYFQGNSAPDKSGLPSDRFSAERTGGSVSTLTIQRTQQEDSAVYLCASSLAPAESSYNEQFFGPGTRLTVL.

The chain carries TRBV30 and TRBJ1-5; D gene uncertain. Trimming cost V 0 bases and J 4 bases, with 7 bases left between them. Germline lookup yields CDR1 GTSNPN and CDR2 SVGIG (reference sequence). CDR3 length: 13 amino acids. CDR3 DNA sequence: TGTGCCTGGAGTGTACGGTTTAATCAGCCCCAGCATTTT. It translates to CAWSVRFNQPQHF. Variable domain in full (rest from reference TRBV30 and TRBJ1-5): SQTIHQWPATLVQPVGSPLSLECTVEGTSNPNLYWYRQAAGRGLQLLFYSVGIGQISSEVPQNLSASRPQDRQFILSSKKLLLSDSGFYLCAWSVRFNQPQHFGDGTRLSIL.

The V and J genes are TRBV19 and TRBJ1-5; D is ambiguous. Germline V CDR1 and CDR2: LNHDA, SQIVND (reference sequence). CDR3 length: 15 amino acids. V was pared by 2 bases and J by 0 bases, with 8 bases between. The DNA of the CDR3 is TGTGCCAGTAGTATACGACCGTATAGCAATCAGCCCCAGCATTTT. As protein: CASSIRPYSNQPQHF.